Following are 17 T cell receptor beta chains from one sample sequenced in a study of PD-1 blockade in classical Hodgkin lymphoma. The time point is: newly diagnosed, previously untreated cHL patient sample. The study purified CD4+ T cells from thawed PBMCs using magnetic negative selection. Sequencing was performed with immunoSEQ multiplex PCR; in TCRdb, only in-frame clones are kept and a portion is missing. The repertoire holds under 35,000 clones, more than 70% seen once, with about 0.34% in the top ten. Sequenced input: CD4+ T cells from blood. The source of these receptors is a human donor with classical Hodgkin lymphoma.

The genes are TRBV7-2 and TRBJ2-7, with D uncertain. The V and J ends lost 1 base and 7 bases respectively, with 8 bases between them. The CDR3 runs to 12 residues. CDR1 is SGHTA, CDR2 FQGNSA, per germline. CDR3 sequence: CASSLDVGEQYF. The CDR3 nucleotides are TGTGCCAGCAGCTTAGACGTGGGGGAGCAGTACTTC.

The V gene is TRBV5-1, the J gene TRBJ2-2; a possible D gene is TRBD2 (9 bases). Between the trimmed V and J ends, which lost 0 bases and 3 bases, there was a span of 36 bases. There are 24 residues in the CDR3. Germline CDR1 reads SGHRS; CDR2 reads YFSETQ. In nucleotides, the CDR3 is TGCGCCAGCAGCTTGGGACCCCTCGGACAGGGTCGAAGGCGGGAGGGCCTCCACACCGGGGAGCTGTTTTTT. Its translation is CASSLGPLGQGRRREGLHTGELFF.

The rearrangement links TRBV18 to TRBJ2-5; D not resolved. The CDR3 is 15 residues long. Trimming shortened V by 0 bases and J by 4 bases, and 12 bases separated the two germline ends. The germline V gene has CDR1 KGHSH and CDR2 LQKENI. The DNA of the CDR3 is TGTGCCAGCTCACCACCGAAGTCTCGGGTAGAGACCCAGTACTTC. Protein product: CASSPPKSRVETQYF.

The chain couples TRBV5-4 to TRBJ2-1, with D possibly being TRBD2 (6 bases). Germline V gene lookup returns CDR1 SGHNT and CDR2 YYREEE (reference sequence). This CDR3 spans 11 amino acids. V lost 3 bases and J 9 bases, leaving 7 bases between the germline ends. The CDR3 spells CASSSGGEQFF. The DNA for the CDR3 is TGTGCCAGCAGCTCCGGGGGTGAGCAGTTCTTC.

CDR3 bases: TGTGCCAGCAGCTTTGGGACCCAGTTGCAAGAGACCCAGTACTTC. Translating it yields CASSFGTQLQETQYF. The genes are TRBV7-2 and TRBJ2-5; possibly TRBD1 or TRBD2 for D (5 bases each). V lost 3 bases, J lost 2 bases, and 13 bases lay in between. There are 15 residues in the CDR3. The germline CDR1 and CDR2 sequences are SGHTA and FQGNSA.

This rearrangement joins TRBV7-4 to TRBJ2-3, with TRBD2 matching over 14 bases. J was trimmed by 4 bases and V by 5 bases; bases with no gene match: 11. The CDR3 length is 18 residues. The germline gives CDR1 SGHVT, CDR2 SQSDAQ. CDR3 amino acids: CASSRGLAGVAGADTQYF. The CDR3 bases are TGTGCCAGCAGCCGGGGACTAGCGGGAGTCGCGGGAGCAGATACGCAGTATTTT.

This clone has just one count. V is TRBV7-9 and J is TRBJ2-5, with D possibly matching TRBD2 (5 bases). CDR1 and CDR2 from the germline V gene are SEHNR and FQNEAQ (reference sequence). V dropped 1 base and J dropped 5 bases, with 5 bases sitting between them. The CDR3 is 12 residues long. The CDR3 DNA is TGTGCCAGCAGCTTAGGGGAGGAGACCCAGTACTTC. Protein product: CASSLGEETQYF.

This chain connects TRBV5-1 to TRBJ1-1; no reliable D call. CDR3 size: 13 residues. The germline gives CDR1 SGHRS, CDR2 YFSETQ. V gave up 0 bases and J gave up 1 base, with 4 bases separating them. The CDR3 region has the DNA TGCGCCAGCAGCTTGGAACCGAACACTGAAGCTTTCTTT. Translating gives CASSLEPNTEAFF.

CDR3 nucleotides: TGCAGCTCCTGGGGAGTTAATGAGCAGTTCTTC. It specifies CSSWGVNEQFF. The chain is built from TRBV20-1 and TRBJ2-1; possibly TRBD2 for D (5 bases). CDR3 length: 11 residues. The germline gives CDR1 DFQATT, CDR2 SNEGSKA (reference sequence).

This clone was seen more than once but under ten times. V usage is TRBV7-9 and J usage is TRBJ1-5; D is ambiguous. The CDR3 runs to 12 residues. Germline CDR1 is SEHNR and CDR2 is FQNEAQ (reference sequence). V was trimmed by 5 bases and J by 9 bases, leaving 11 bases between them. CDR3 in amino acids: CASSTVAGPQHF. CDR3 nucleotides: TGTGCCAGCAGCACAGTTGCGGGGCCCCAGCATTTT.

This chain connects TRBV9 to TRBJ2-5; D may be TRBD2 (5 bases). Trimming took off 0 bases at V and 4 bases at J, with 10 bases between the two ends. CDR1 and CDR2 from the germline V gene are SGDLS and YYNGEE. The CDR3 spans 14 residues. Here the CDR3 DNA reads TGTGCCAGCAGCGTAGGGGTAGCGCGAGAGACCCAGTACTTC. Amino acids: CASSVGVARETQYF.

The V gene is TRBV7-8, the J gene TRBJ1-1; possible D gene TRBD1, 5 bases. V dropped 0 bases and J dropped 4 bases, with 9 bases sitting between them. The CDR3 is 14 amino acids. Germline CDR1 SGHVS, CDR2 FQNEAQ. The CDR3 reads CASSLAGHFTEAFF. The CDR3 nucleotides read TGTGCCAGCAGCTTAGCCGGACACTTCACTGAAGCTTTCTTT.

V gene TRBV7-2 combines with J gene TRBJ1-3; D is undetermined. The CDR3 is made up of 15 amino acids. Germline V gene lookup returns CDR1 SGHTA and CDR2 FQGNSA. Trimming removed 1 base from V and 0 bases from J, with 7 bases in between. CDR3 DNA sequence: TGTGCCAGCAGCTTAGGAGCAACCTCTGGAAACACCATATATTTT. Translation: CASSLGATSGNTIYF.

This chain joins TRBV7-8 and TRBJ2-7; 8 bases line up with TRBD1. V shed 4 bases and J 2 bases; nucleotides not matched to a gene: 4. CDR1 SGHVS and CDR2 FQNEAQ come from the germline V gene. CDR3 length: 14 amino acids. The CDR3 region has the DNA TGTGCCAGCAGCTCGGACAGGGTCCCCTACGAGCAGTACTTC. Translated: CASSSDRVPYEQYF.

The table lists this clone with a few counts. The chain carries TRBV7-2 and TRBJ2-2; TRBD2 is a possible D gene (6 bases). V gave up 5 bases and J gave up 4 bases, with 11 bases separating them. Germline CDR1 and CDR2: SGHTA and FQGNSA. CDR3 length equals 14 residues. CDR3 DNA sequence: TGTGCCAGCAGCCCCGCGCGGGGCACCGGGGAGCTGTTTTTT. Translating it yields CASSPARGTGELFF.

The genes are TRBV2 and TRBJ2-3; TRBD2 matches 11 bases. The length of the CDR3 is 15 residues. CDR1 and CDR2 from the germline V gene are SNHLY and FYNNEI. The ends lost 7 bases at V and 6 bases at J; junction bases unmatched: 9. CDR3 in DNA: TGTGCCAGCAACTACCTAGCGGGAGGCCCGGATACGCAGTATTTT. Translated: CASNYLAGGPDTQYF. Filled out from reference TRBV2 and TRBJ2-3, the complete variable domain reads EPEVTQTPSHQVTQMGQEVILRCVPISNHLYFYWYRQILGQKVEFLVSFYNNEISEKSEIFDDQFSVERPDGSNFTLKIRSTKLEDSAMYFCASNYLAGGPDTQYFGPGTRLTVL.

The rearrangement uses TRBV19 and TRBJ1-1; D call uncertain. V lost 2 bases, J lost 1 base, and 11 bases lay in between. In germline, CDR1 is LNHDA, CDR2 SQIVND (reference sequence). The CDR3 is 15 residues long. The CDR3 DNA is TGTGCCAGTAGTATAAATCCAGGAGGGAACACTGAAGCTTTCTTT. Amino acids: CASSINPGGNTEAFF.